These 22 T cell receptor beta chains originate from one sample sequenced in a study of blood T cell repertoires in COVID-19. Measured with immunoSEQ multiplex PCR; TCRdb has only the in-frame clones, and not every one. The table records some 78,000 clones, about 83% of them present only once. The sample comprised peripheral blood. The receptors here all came from a man aged 45-65 years with acute or convalescent COVID-19.

This CDR3 is CASSGYRGQETQYF. Here the CDR3 DNA reads TGTGCCAGCAGCGGATACAGGGGCCAAGAGACCCAGTACTTC. J is TRBJ2-5 and V is TRBV7-9; 7 bases line up with TRBD1. V shed 5 bases and J 1 base; nucleotides not matched to a gene: 4. The CDR3 is 14 amino acids. Germline V gene lookup returns CDR1 SEHNR and CDR2 FQNEAQ (reference sequence).

V is TRBV7-2 and J is TRBJ2-3, with D maybe TRBD1 (6 bases). From germline, CDR1 is SGHTA and CDR2 FQGNSA. Trimming removed 1 base from V and 2 bases from J, with 13 bases in between. This CDR3 is built from 16 residues. CDR3 sequence: CASSLVLGHTTDTQYF. The CDR3 DNA reads as TGTGCCAGCAGCTTAGTATTGGGACATACCACAGATACGCAGTATTTT.

V is TRBV28 and J is TRBJ2-2; D is possibly TRBD1 (6 bases). V was shortened by 6 bases and J by 4 bases, with 12 bases between the two germline ends. The germline V gene has CDR1 MDHEN and CDR2 SYDVKM. This CDR3 spans 14 amino acids. The chain's CDR3 is CASRPQGFTGELFF. In DNA form, the CDR3 reads TGTGCCAGCAGACCTCAGGGGTTCACCGGGGAGCTGTTTTTT.

This clone showed up just once. This chain uses TRBV6-2 or TRBV6-3 with TRBJ2-7; no firm D call. The CDR3 is 14 residues long. V was clipped by 0 bases and J by 3 bases, with 9 bases between them. CDR1 MNHEY and CDR2 SVGEGT come from the germline V gene. Written as DNA, the CDR3 is TGTGCCAGCAGTTACTCGTTAGAGCTCTACGAGCAGTACTTC. This sequence encodes CASSYSLELYEQYF.

V is TRBV7-9 and J is TRBJ1-2, with a possible D match to TRBD1 (6 bases). The CDR3 runs to 14 residues. V was cut by 1 base and J by 4 bases, with 10 bases left in between. The germline gives CDR1 SEHNR, CDR2 FQNEAQ (reference sequence). CDR3 in DNA: TGTGCCAGCAGCTTAGGCGGGGGCGCCTATGGCTACACCTTC. It is translated as CASSLGGGAYGYTF.

This clone was seen only once. The V gene is TRBV11-2, the J gene TRBJ2-1; no clear D. Germline lookup yields CDR1 SGHAT and CDR2 FQNNGV. V was cut by 7 bases and J by 5 bases, with 15 bases left in between. This CDR3 contains 14 residues. CDR3 sequence (DNA): TGTGCCAGCACCCTCTCCAACGCTAACAATGAGCAGTTCTTC. Translated: CASTLSNANNEQFF. The variable domain in full, with the rest retrieved from reference TRBV11-2 and TRBJ2-1, is EAGVAQSPRYKIIEKRQSVAFWCNPISGHATLYWYQQILGQGPKLLIQFQNNGVVDDSQLPKDRFSAERLKGVDSTLKIQPAKLEDSAVYLCASTLSNANNEQFFGPGTRLTVL.

V gene TRBV7-2 combines with J gene TRBJ2-3, with a tentative D call TRBD1 (5 bases). The germline gives CDR1 SGHTA, CDR2 FQGNSA. The CDR3 length is 14 residues. The ends were cut back, 5 bases at V and 2 bases at J, with 11 bases in the middle. CDR3 coding DNA: TGTGCCAGCAGCCCTCGACAGCTCACAGATACGCAGTATTTT. Its protein is CASSPRQLTDTQYF.

This chain uses TRBV7-3 with TRBJ2-3; 7 nucleotides line up with TRBD2. Germline lookup yields CDR1 SGHTA and CDR2 FQGTGA. V was pared by 5 bases and J by 4 bases, with 9 bases of the junction left unmatched. There are 15 residues in the CDR3. CDR3 sequence reads: CASSPWGGYADTQYF. DNA for the CDR3: TGTGCCAGCAGCCCGTGGGGGGGATACGCAGATACGCAGTATTTT.

The chain combines TRBV4-1 with TRBJ1-2; D is perhaps TRBD1 (5 bases). The CDR3 consists of 14 residues. Per germline, CDR1 MGHRA and CDR2 YSYEKL. Trimming took off 0 bases at V and 7 bases at J, with 12 bases between the two ends. The CDR3 DNA reads as TGCGCCAGCAGCCAAGAACCCAGGGATCGTGGCTACACCTTC. Translating gives CASSQEPRDRGYTF.

This clone occurred once. The chain couples TRBV11-3 to TRBJ2-2; D gene unclear. The V and J ends lost 5 bases and 6 bases respectively, with 10 bases between them. The CDR3 has 13 amino acids. Germline CDR1 SGHNT, CDR2 YENEEA. The CDR3 reads CASSQSQAGELFF. The CDR3 bases are TGTGCCAGCAGCCAAAGTCAGGCCGGGGAGCTGTTTTTT. Full variable domain (outside the CDR3, taken from reference TRBV11-3 and TRBJ2-2): EAGVVQSPRYKIIEKKQPVAFWCNPISGHNTLYWYLQNLGQGPELLIRYENEEAVDDSQLPKDRFSAERLKGVDSTLKIQPAELGDSAVYLCASSQSQAGELFFGEGSRLTVL.

The chain recombines TRBV7-9 with TRBJ2-7; D is perhaps TRBD1 (6 bases). There are 15 residues in the CDR3. Germline CDR1 is SEHNR and CDR2 is FQNEAQ (reference sequence). V was clipped by 4 bases and J by 4 bases, with 17 bases between them. The CDR3 region is CASSSDRDNRYEQYF. In DNA form, the CDR3 reads TGTGCCAGCAGCTCGGACCGGGACAACCGTTACGAGCAGTACTTC.

V gene TRBV2 combines with J gene TRBJ1-3, with a possible D match to TRBD1 (5 bases). V dropped 4 bases and J dropped 3 bases, with 13 bases sitting between them. Per germline, CDR1 SNHLY and CDR2 FYNNEI. The CDR3 covers 15 residues. CDR3 amino acids: CASSAGRGGGNTIYF. The CDR3 DNA reads as TGTGCCAGCAGTGCGGGGAGGGGTGGTGGAAACACCATATATTTT.

This chain links TRBV27 with TRBJ1-3; possibly TRBD1 for D (5 bases). Germline V gene data show CDR1 as MNHEY and CDR2 as SMNVEV (reference sequence). The CDR3 runs 14 residues. Trimming cost V 6 bases and J 4 bases, with 13 bases left between them. The CDR3 is CASSRGGAGNTIYF. The CDR3 nucleotides are TGTGCCAGCAGCCGAGGTGGGGCCGGAAACACCATATATTTT.

The chain couples TRBV6-2 or TRBV6-3 to TRBJ1-2; tentatively, D is TRBD1 (6 bases). CDR1 and CDR2 from the germline V gene are MNHEY and SVGEGT. The V and J ends lost 6 bases and 0 bases respectively, with 11 bases between them. The CDR3 is 14 amino acids. The CDR3 loop reads CASSSGVPNYGYTF. The CDR3 nucleotides read TGTGCCAGCAGCTCAGGGGTGCCTAACTATGGCTACACCTTC.

The J gene is TRBJ2-1, the V gene TRBV12-3 or TRBV12-4, with D perhaps TRBD2 (6 bases). The CDR3 length is 12 residues. Trimming took off 2 bases at V and 15 bases at J, with 14 bases between the two ends. The CDR3 is CASSLTPLARFF. CDR3 bases: TGTGCCAGCAGTTTAACCCCGCTAGCGAGGTTCTTC.

The rearrangement uses TRBV11-2 and TRBJ2-3, with D hard to call. Trimming pared 5 bases from V and 6 bases from J, leaving 9 bases between. This CDR3 has 12 residues. Germline V lookup: CDR1 SGHAT, CDR2 FQNNGV. In nucleotides, the CDR3 is TGTGCCAGCAGCCAATCTACGGATACGCAGTATTTT. Amino acid sequence: CASSQSTDTQYF.

This clone was seen only a few times. The V gene is TRBV6-1, the J gene TRBJ2-7, with a tentative D call TRBD2 (5 bases). The CDR3 runs to 16 residues. V lost 0 bases and J 6 bases, leaving 18 bases between the germline ends. The germline gives CDR1 MNHNS, CDR2 SASEGT. CDR3 nucleotide sequence: TGTGCCAGCAGTGAAGCCGGGGAACTCCCCCTAGGCGAGCAGTACTTC. Its translation: CASSEAGELPLGEQYF.

J is TRBJ2-1 and V is TRBV9; maybe TRBD2 (5 bases). V lost 4 bases, J lost 6 bases, and 8 bases lay in between. Germline values: CDR1 SGDLS, CDR2 YYNGEE. This CDR3 is 12 amino acids long. Here the CDR3 reads CASSPGINEQFF. For the CDR3, the DNA is TGTGCCAGCAGCCCCGGGATCAATGAGCAGTTCTTC.

This clone appeared many times. The V call is TRBV19, the J call TRBJ2-7, with D tentatively TRBD2 (6 bases). The CDR3 runs to 13 residues. Per the germline V gene, CDR1 is LNHDA and CDR2 is SQIVND (reference sequence). With 3 bases removed from V and 6 bases from J, the gap between germline ends came to 12 bases. The CDR3 loop is CASSISGEGEQYF. In DNA form, the CDR3 reads TGTGCCAGTAGTATTTCGGGAGAGGGCGAGCAGTACTTC.

The V gene is TRBV7-2, the J gene TRBJ2-7; a weak D match, TRBD1 (5 bases). This CDR3 comprises 14 residues. The germline V and J ends were trimmed by 1 base and 6 bases, with 13 bases remaining between them. Per germline, CDR1 SGHTA and CDR2 FQGNSA. CDR3 region: CASSLGMPGREQYF. The CDR3 nucleotides are TGTGCCAGCAGCTTAGGAATGCCAGGGCGCGAGCAGTACTTC.

The table lists this clone with a few counts. The chain uses TRBV5-1 and TRBJ2-7; 8 nucleotides match TRBD1. Germline V gives CDR1 SGHRS, CDR2 YFSETQ. Trimming removed 5 bases from V and 3 bases from J; junction bases left unmatched: 4. CDR3 size: 13 residues. CDR3 sequence (DNA): TGCGCCAGCAGGATTGGACAGGGCTACGAGCAGTACTTC. It yields the protein CASRIGQGYEQYF.

This chain joins TRBV19 and TRBJ2-5; D is perhaps TRBD2 (6 bases). In germline, CDR1 is LNHDA, CDR2 SQIVND (reference sequence). The CDR3 loop spans 13 amino acids. The germline V and J ends were trimmed by 2 bases and 5 bases, with 9 bases remaining between them. CDR3 region: CASSINRGETQYF. The CDR3 DNA follows: TGTGCCAGTAGTATAAATCGGGGGGAGACCCAGTACTTC.